The clone carrying this T cell receptor (beta chain) has only one observation. This sample stems from a study of control samples from healthy donors and cancer patients. V lost 3 bases to trimming and J lost 7 bases; unmatched junction nucleotides: 7. The CDR3 covers 14 residues. CDR1 and CDR2 from the germline V gene are KGHSH and LQKENI. The table came from immunoSEQ multiplex PCR; TCRdb's copy has only in-frame clones and leaves some out. The table lists 75,000 to 90,000 clones, around nine tenths of them singletons. This TCR derives from a young man in good health. The chain has TRBV18 and TRBJ1-2; 8 bases are a match to TRBD1. Sequenced sample: blood. CDR3 bases: TGTGCCAGCTCACCCCCAGGGGGCCAAGGTGGCTACACCTTC. Its translation: CASSPPGGQGGYTF.